This T cell receptor (beta chain) was captured in a study of blood T cells in healthy people across ages. Germline CDR1 and CDR2: SQVTM and ANQGSEA. Trimming took 6 bases from V and 0 from J, leaving 9 bases between them. CDR3 size: 13 residues. With a J-beta primer mix and a sample-barcoded 5' primer, a second PCR ran about 7 to 12 cycles. Each cDNA molecule received a tag from a template-switch adaptor that had 12 random nucleotides. TCRdb independently ran MiXCR on the 5' RACE reads; one entry per CDR3 protein. Of some 690,000 distinct CDR3 sequences in the sample, about 20% are singletons; the top ten hold about 20%.

Material: blood. The receptor was isolated from a man aged 70-80 years in good health. The V and J genes are TRBV29-1 and TRBJ1-3; D ambiguous. CDR3 nucleotides: TGCAGCGTCGTCGGCAGCTCTGGAAACACCATATATTTT. It is translated as CSVVGSSGNTIYF.